This is a list of T cell receptor beta chains from one sample in a study of blood T cell repertoires in COVID-19. Generated by immunoSEQ multiplex PCR, the TCRdb table keeps only in-frame clones and is missing some. The sample lists approximately 140,000 clones; roughly 88% were seen once. The specimen sequenced was peripheral blood. The receptor source for this set is a man between 65 and 80 years old with active COVID-19. CDR3s include the opening cysteine and the closing phenylalanine or tryptophan. A D gene is named only where the DNA matches it firmly.

>TRBJ1-1|TRBD1|TRBV19
TGTGCCAGTAGGACAGGGACCGCCTCCCGTGAAGCTTTCTTT
CASRTGTASREAFF
>TRBJ1-4|.|TRBV7-9
TGTGCCAGCAGCTTAGACGCTGCGGAAAAACTGTTTTTT
CASSLDAAEKLFF
>TRBJ1-1|.|TRBV28
TGTGCCAGCAGCCCCGGGACGGGGAGGAGGAATACTGAAGCTTTCTTT
CASSPGTGRRNTEAFF
>TRBJ2-7|TRBD2|TRBV19
TGTGCCAGTAGTCGCTCGCCGGGACTAGCGTACGAGCAGTACTTC
CASSRSPGLAYEQYF
>TRBJ2-7|.|TRBV5-6
TGTGCCAGCAGCTTGGCCGGGTTAGCACCAGAGCAGTACTTC
CASSLAGLAPEQYF
>TRBJ2-1|.|TRBV3-1/TRBV3-2
TGTGCCAGCAGCCTGAGACTAGGGAGCTCCTACAATGAGCAGTTCTTC
CASSLRLGSSYNEQFF
>TRBJ1-4|TRBD1|TRBV6-4
TGTGCCAGCAGCCTTACAGGGGGCCAGAATGAAAAACTGTTTTTT
CASSLTGGQNEKLFF
>TRBJ2-1|TRBD2|TRBV7-2
TGTGCCAGCAGCCCTCCGGGACTAGCAGGACACAATGAGCAGTTCTTC
CASSPPGLAGHNEQFF
>TRBJ2-5|.|TRBV4-1
TGCGCCAGCAGCCTTCCGGGACTTCAAGAGACCCAGTACTTC
CASSLPGLQETQYF
>TRBJ1-2|.|TRBV28
TGTGCCAGCTCGGGGCGGGGCGGGGCAGCTAACTATGGCTACACCTTC
CASSGRGGAANYGYTF
>TRBJ1-3|.|TRBV14
TGTGCCAGCAGCCACGTTGAATTTCGAGCGGGGAGCTCTGGAAACACCATATATTTT
CASSHVEFRAGSSGNTIYF
>TRBJ2-7|TRBD1|TRBV18
TGTGCCAGCTCATTTGACAGGGCGGGGCAGTACTTC
CASSFDRAGQYF
>TRBJ1-4|.|TRBV5-1
TGCGCCAGCAGCTTGAAGGCAGGGAACGAAAAACTGTTTTTT
CASSLKAGNEKLFF
>TRBJ2-1|.|TRBV7-2
TGTGCCAGCAGCCCAGACTCCAGCTCCTACAATGAGCAGTTCTTC
CASSPDSSSYNEQFF
>TRBJ1-1|.|TRBV2
TGTGCCAGCACAGCGTACGCTGAAGCTTTCTTT
CASTAYAEAFF
>TRBJ1-3|.|TRBV6-6
TGTGCCAGCAGTGCAGGCCAGGGCGAAGGAAACACCATATATTTT
CASSAGQGEGNTIYF